These T cell receptor beta chains were read from a single sample in a study of blood T cell repertoires in COVID-19. Profiled with immunoSEQ multiplex PCR; TCRdb holds only in-frame clones, not every one. The table shows about 340,000 clones, with about nine tenths occurring only once. Sequenced material: peripheral blood. These receptors all stem from a woman between 45 and 65 years old with COVID-19, enrolled during active disease. Both conserved end residues are part of each CDR3. Clone size is stated in some rows and not others, as once, few, many or a class when expanded.

V gene	J gene	clone size	CDR3 protein
TRBV4-2	TRBJ2-7	.	CASSPGTSGSYEQYF
TRBV19	TRBJ2-5	.	CASSIGSGGRETQYF
TRBV5-1	TRBJ1-2	.	CASSSDRGEIYGYTF
TRBV3-1/TRBV3-2	TRBJ2-4	.	CASSRGLAWATGKNIQYF
TRBV4-1	TRBJ2-3	.	CASSQVAAGGTDTQYF
TRBV5-6	TRBJ1-2	once	CASSPNPGQGALNYGYTF
TRBV6-4	TRBJ2-1	.	CASSEIAGSYNEQFF
TRBV7-3	TRBJ1-2	.	CASSRDTNYGYTF
TRBV5-4	TRBJ2-7	.	CASSPGRGQRVYEQYF
TRBV5-4	TRBJ2-6	.	CASSLGAGGGSGANVLTF
TRBV5-6	TRBJ2-7	.	CASSGMDRDSYEQYF